This T cell receptor beta chain originates from a study of blood T cell repertoires in COVID-19. In the study overall: Researchers got acute and convalescent COVID-19 samples from the United States, Italy and Spain.

The V gene's germline CDR1 is SGDLS and CDR2 YYNGEE. V dropped 8 bases and J dropped 7 bases, with 25 bases sitting between them. The CDR3 is made up of 16 amino acids. Data came from immunoSEQ multiplex PCR; TCRdb stores just in-frame clones and leaves some out. Of approximately 380,000 clones in the sample, about 89% were seen once. Before they entered the study, exposed participants had met a COVID-19 case within 2 weeks. J is TRBJ2-1 and V is TRBV9; D possibly corresponds to TRBD2 (5 bases). Sequenced sample: PBMCs or T cells enriched from blood (not recorded which). This TCR derives from a woman between 40 and 50 years old who had been exposed to COVID-19. The CDR3 DNA reads TGTGCCAGTGGCGGGCTAGCCCCCACGTCGGCTAATGAGCAGTTCTTC. Its translation: CASGGLAPTSANEQFF. The full variable domain, with the rest looked up from reference TRBV9 and TRBJ2-1, is DSGVTQTPKHLITATGQRVTLRCSPRSGDLSVYWYQQSLDQGLQFLIQYYNGEERAKGNILERFSAQQFPDLHSELNLSSLELGDSALYFCASGGLAPTSANEQFFGPGTRLTVL.